This T cell receptor (beta chain) stems from a study of shared clonotypes between healthy human individuals. Unmatched junction bases numbered 14, after V lost 6 bases and J lost 8 bases. CDR1 and CDR2 (germline): SNHLY, FYNNEI. The CDR3 extends over 16 amino acids. Only in-frame clones appear in the TCRdb table, and some are missing; sequencing was by immunoSEQ multiplex PCR. Among about 680,000 clones, roughly 73% were seen once, and the ten largest hold 1.5% to 2%. The sequence derives from a woman under 40 in good health. This chain uses TRBV2 with TRBJ2-1, with 9 bases aligning to TRBD2. Sequences were obtained from memory CD4+ T cells sorted from blood. Subset indicated: CD45RA-negative fraction. DNA for the CDR3: TGTGCCAGCAGGAGTTCGAGGGTAGAGCGGGAGGATGAGCAGTTCTTC. Translation: CASRSSRVEREDEQFF.